This T cell receptor (beta chain) was documented in a study of CD8 T cells in ankylosing spondylitis (dated by TCRdb to about 2017). Broadly, across the study: To find TCR variants linked to disease, the study profiled T cell receptor beta repertoires in ankylosing spondylitis patients and healthy donors. The whole study cohort included over a hundred healthy donors and under 30 ankylosing spondylitis patients. Samples of peripheral blood were taken, and for ankylosing spondylitis patients, synovial fluid was collected as well. Broad study findings and their caveats: Blood from ankylosing spondylitis patients appeared to be characterized by a TCR beta motif composed of several highly homologous amino acid variants. The disease-linked clones had a CD8+ phenotype and were found at relatively low frequencies in peripheral blood. Some of the motif variants had been reported before in the synovial fluid and blood of reactive arthritis patients, a finding that suggests common disease-initiation mechanisms. The disease-linked clones were reported to be significantly enriched in matched synovial fluid samples from ankylosing spondylitis patients.

This clonotype came up many times. What antigen it recognizes has not been identified. The input lacks base qualities; no much larger clone sits a single base away. The germline V gene (reference sequence) provides CDR1 MNHEY and CDR2 SMNVEV. Germline trimming: 7 bases from V, 5 bases from J; junction bases outside gene matches: 10. The CDR3 measures 15 amino acids from cysteine to phenylalanine. CDR3 DNA is the only sequence kept; it has 45 bases, read in frame from the first base. Reads for this sample came from an Illumina HiSeq 2500. Quantitative 5'-RACE with molecular barcodes was used to prepare TCR beta libraries. For the original study's pipeline: A new computational method, built on a probabilistic model of VDJ rearrangement, was used to identify disease-linked TCR variants. TCRdb took the public reads, trimmed them with fastp at Q25, ran MiXCR for clone calling and kept in-frame beta chains. Each CDR3 protein appears once, grouped with its most common genes and DNA. The V and J calls were not made by the authors but by TCRdb's processing. In all, the sample holds 350,000 or so distinct CDR3 sequences, and about 15% of those were seen once. Of the sample, approximately 0.99% falls within the top ten clones.

The origin of this receptor is a male donor with ankylosing spondylitis or in good health (not recorded which). Material: blood, either unsorted or a sorted T cell fraction (not recorded which). The V gene is TRBV27 and the J gene is TRBJ2-5; 10 central bases correspond to TRBD1. The nucleotides are TGTGCCAGCACCATGAGGGGACAGGGGACGGAGACCCAGTACTTC. Translated, this gives CASTMRGQGTETQYF.